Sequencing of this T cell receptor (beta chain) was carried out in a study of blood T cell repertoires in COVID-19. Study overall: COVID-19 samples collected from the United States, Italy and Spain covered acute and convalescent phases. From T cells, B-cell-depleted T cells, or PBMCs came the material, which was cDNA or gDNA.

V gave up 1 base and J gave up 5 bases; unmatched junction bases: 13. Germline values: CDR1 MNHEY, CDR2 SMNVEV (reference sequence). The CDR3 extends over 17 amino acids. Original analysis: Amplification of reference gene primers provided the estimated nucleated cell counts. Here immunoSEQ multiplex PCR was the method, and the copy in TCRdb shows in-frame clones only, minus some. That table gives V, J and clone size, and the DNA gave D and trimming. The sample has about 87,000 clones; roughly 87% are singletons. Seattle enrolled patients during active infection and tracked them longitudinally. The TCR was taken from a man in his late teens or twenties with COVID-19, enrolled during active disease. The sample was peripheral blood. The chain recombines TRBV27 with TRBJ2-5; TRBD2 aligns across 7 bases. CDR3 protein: CASSLFPPRESGETQYF. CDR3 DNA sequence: TGTGCCAGCAGTTTATTCCCCCCGCGGGAGTCGGGGGAGACCCAGTACTTC.